Given below is one T cell receptor (beta chain) in context. This clone was observed a handful of times. The antigen it binds to is not known. No clone much larger than this one lies a single base away; base qualities are absent. The CDR3 numbers 17 residues from cysteine through phenylalanine. The DNA shown is the 51-base CDR3, in frame from base 1. V is pruned by 2 bases and J by 0 bases, leaving 8 bases of the junction without a gene match. Reading the germline V gene (reference sequence) gives CDR1 SGHKS and CDR2 YYEKEE. For sequencing of the TCRbeta CDR3 region, genomic DNA was extracted from the sorted cells. The immunoSEQ Assay was used to sequence the TCRbeta CDR3 regions. Here the immuneACCESS table is served through TCRdb, limited to in-frame sequences with V and J called. Missing clones are a known gap in these copies; in checked studies unresolved V genes cover under half, and the rest lacks a known reason. Across this sample there are 30,000 or so clones, with around 80% seen only once. Of the sample, less than 25% is held by the ten largest clones.

Patients with autoimmune disease history or receiving systemic immunosuppression were excluded from the trial. Peripheral blood for TCR sequencing was drawn from every dose cohort at baseline, at cycle 4 day 1 and at cycle 7 day 1. Samples came from an open-label, multicenter, first-in-human phase I dose-escalation trial of ivuxolimab. The trial enrolled adults with locally advanced or metastatic head and neck squamous cell, hepatocellular, melanoma or renal cell carcinoma. Before TCR sequencing, CD4+ T cells and CD8+ T cells from peripheral blood were sorted into separate populations. The sample originates from a study of OX40 agonist ivuxolimab in advanced cancers. Looking at the study overall: Ivuxolimab was an agonistic, fully human IgG2 monoclonal antibody directed against OX40 (CD134), a costimulatory receptor. Partial responses were achieved by three dose-escalation patients, of whom one had hepatocellular carcinoma and two had cutaneous melanoma. The paper reports the monotherapy dose-escalation portion (N of about 47 patients) of the phase I ivuxolimab trial. Intravenous ivuxolimab was administered to patients every 2 weeks at six dose levels: 0.01, 0.1, 0.3, 1.5, 3 and 10 mg/kg. Prior anti-PD-1, anti-PD-L1 or anti-CTLA-4 therapy was permitted, and checkpoint inhibitors had been received by about two fifths of dose-escalation patients. Peripheral TCRbeta sequencing aimed to test whether ivuxolimab altered TCR sequence diversity and caused clonal T-cell expansion. Of the approximately 50 dose-escalation patients, hepatocellular carcinoma was present in around 20, melanoma in some 15, renal cell carcinoma in 9 and head and neck cancer in 9. A male proportion of around 83% and a mean age of around 60 years, ranging from 23 to 79, were recorded for the dose-escalation cohort. Overall study results and their limits: Which antigens the clonally expanded peripheral T cells were specific for was not determined. Low levels of normalized T-cell clonal expansion were also seen in some patients who did not respond. Clonal expansion of both CD4+ and CD8+ blood T cells was observed from baseline to week 6 at doses 0.1 to 3.0 mg/kg. After ivuxolimab, CD8+ T cells had more expanded clones than CD4+ T cells on average. Partial responders in the 0.1-3.0 mg/kg groups had among the lowest normalized peripheral clonal expansion, especially among CD8+ T cells.

The material was CD4+ or CD8+ T cells sorted from blood, obtained in a trial of the OX40 agonist ivuxolimab. The chain uses TRBV5-5 and TRBJ2-7, with 10 bases matching TRBD1. The TCR comes from an adult with an advanced solid tumor such as melanoma, head and neck, liver or kidney cancer. The CDR3 is CASSFGSGTGVSYEQYF. The DNA reads as follows: TGTGCCAGCAGCTTCGGGTCCGGGACAGGGGTCTCCTACGAGCAGTACTTC.